The 5 T cell receptor beta chains below come from one sample, sequenced in a study of CD8+ T cells in alopecia areata (dated by TCRdb to the late 2010s). Libraries were built with the immunoSEQ multiplex PCR assay. RNA was extracted from all samples and reverse transcribed into cDNA as template for TCR sequencing. Drawn from immuneACCESS, this table holds only the in-frame rearrangements with V and J called that TCRdb kept. Clones are partly lost; checked studies trace under half to an unresolved V gene and leave the rest unexplained. The table gives under 20,000 clones for this sample, with none occurring only once. 31% of the sample lies in the top ten. Pooled mouse cutaneous lymph node cells were stained for CD4, CD8alpha, NKG2D, NKG2ACE and other markers and were then sorted on a BD Influx. The sample was CD8+ T cells sorted from a lymph node. These receptor sequences come from a C3H/HeJ mouse with alopecia areata. This strain is of MHC haplotype H2-k.

This clone came up a few times. The genes are named according to mouse. The read halts 4 residues ahead of the CDR3 end, with the missing end drawn from the germline J gene. The chain joins TRBV16 to TRBJ2-3; D gene uncertain. The CDR3 contains 12 residues. Germline assignment: CDR1 SGHSA and CDR2 FRNQAP. The ends were cut back, 6 bases at V and 1 base at J, with 5 bases in the middle. The sequenced part of the CDR3 DNA is TGTGCAAGCAGTATAGGTGCAGAA. It translates to CASSIGAE. The whole CDR3 region reads CASSIGAETLYF.

This clone was counted ten times or more. Here the gene names and germline are mouse. Read coverage stops 4 residues before the CDR3 terminus; the germline J gene supplies the remainder. This chain uses TRBV13-3 with TRBJ2-1, with D maybe TRBD1 (5 bases). CDR3 size: 13 residues. V dropped 5 bases and J dropped 2 bases, with 8 bases sitting between them. Germline assignment: CDR1 NNHDY and CDR2 SYVADS. The CDR3 DNA, read in part, is TGTGCCAGCAGCCCCAGGGACTATGCT. Amino acid sequence: CASSPRDYA. From start to end, the CDR3 is CASSPRDYAEQFF.

Notes on this clone: The genes are named according to mouse. The sequenced fragment ends 4 residues before the CDR3 boundary, so the rest is inferred from the germline J gene. V usage is TRBV16 and J usage is TRBJ1-4; 10 bases line up with TRBD1. There are 17 residues in the CDR3. The V gene's germline CDR1 is SGHSA and CDR2 FRNQAP. The chain's CDR3 is CASSLDPWDRGGERLFF. The DNA read from the CDR3 is TGTGCAAGCAGCTTAGATCCTTGGGACAGGGGAGGCGAA.

This clone was found many times. Gene names are the mouse ones. The sequenced fragment ends 4 residues before the CDR3 boundary, so the rest is inferred from the germline J gene. The gene calls are TRBV17 and TRBJ2-1, with 9 positions matching TRBD1. CDR3 length: 13 residues. CDR1 and CDR2 (germline): MNHDT, YYDKIL. Trimming cost V 5 bases and J 6 bases; bases outside gene matches: 2. The covered CDR3 bases are TGTGCTAGCAGTCCGGGACAGGGTGCT. Translating gives CASSPGQGA. The CDR3, in full, reads CASSPGQGAEQFF.

As concerns this clone: These gene names are mouse names. CDR3 DNA (partial): TGTGCCAGCAGCCCTGGGACAGGGTGGGAC. Translated: CASSPGTGWD. From start to end, the CDR3 is CASSPGTGWDTQYF. V is TRBV13-3 and J is TRBJ2-5; 9 bases fit TRBD1. The read halts 4 residues ahead of the CDR3 end, with the missing end drawn from the germline J gene. The CDR3 length is 14 residues. From germline, CDR1 is NNHDY and CDR2 SYVADS.